What follows are 14 T cell receptor beta chains derived from one specimen sequenced in a study of T cell repertoires in cytomegalovirus infection. These receptors' antigens are unknown. TCRdb fed the reads into MiXCR, producing one record per CDR3 protein. The sample gives a few hundred thousand distinct CDR3 sequences, 30% to 35% of which show up once; roughly a sixth is in the top ten. Sequencing was performed on cultured PBMCs, taken from culture after CMV antigen stimulation. The receptor set was obtained from a human donor in good health (CMV status not recorded). Some clones in this sample may be carry-over from other donors' samples.

This clonotype came up a few times. This chain links TRBV25-1 with TRBJ1-1, with D maybe TRBD1 (6 bases). V gave up 5 bases and J gave up 6 bases, with 13 bases separating them. This CDR3 spans 13 amino acids. Per the germline V gene, CDR1 is MGHDK and CDR2 is SYGVNS. The CDR3 sequence: CASSIGGAPEAFF. The CDR3 DNA reads as TGTGCCAGCAGTATAGGGGGGGCTCCTGAAGCTTTCTTT.

The chain carries TRBV20-1 and TRBJ1-2, with D tentatively TRBD1 (6 bases). The CDR3 has 16 residues. Germline V gives CDR1 DFQATT, CDR2 SNEGSKA (reference sequence). V lost 7 bases and J lost 5, with 26 bases in between. CDR3: CSVHRGGAAGIYGYTF. DNA of the CDR3: TGCAGTGTGCATCGGGGGGGGGCCGCGGGAATTTATGGCTACACCTTC.

CDR3 loop: CAISAGGPADTQYF. The CDR3 nucleotides are TGTGCCATCAGTGCTGGGGGGCCGGCAGATACGCAGTATTTT. J is TRBJ2-3 and V is TRBV10-3; D possibly uses TRBD1 or TRBD2 (6 bases each). The V gene lost 4 bases and the J gene lost 4 bases, with 12 bases spanning the gap. Germline CDR1 and CDR2: ENHRY and SYGVKD. This CDR3 region has 14 residues.

The rearrangement links TRBV7-9 to TRBJ2-4; D remains unclear. Germline CDR1 SEHNR, CDR2 FQNEAQ (reference sequence). There are 13 residues in the CDR3. V dropped 4 bases and J dropped 7 bases, with 11 bases sitting between them. This chain's CDR3 is CASSSWPRNIQYF. Written as DNA, the CDR3 is TGTGCCAGCAGCTCCTGGCCACGCAACATTCAGTACTTC.

This clonotype was recorded many times. V and J are TRBV7-6 and TRBJ2-2, with 8 bases that match TRBD1. Germline V lookup: CDR1 SGHVS, CDR2 FNYEAQ. The J segment lost 4 bases and the V segment lost 4 bases, leaving 5 bases of the junction unmatched. There are 15 residues in the CDR3. In nucleotides, the CDR3 is TGTGCCAGCAGCTCCCGGACAGGGAGCACCGGGGAGCTGTTTTTT. As protein: CASSSRTGSTGELFF.

This clonotype has more than one count but fewer than ten. This chain connects TRBV20-1 to TRBJ2-1; 10 bases agree with TRBD2. Germline CDR1 and CDR2: DFQATT and SNEGSKA (reference sequence). The junction had 4 bases not matched to a gene; V was cut back by 3 bases and J by 8 bases. The length of the CDR3 is 13 residues. CDR3 in DNA: TGCAGTGCTAGGAGACTAGCGGGCGATGAGCAGTTCTTC. Translating it yields CSARRLAGDEQFF.

Written as DNA, the CDR3 is TGTGCCAGCAGCATAGCGGGAGGGCCTACCGGGGAGCTGTTTTTT. It codes for CASSIAGGPTGELFF. The V call is TRBV14, the J call TRBJ2-2, with 11 nucleotides matching TRBD2. Germline V gene lookup returns CDR1 SGHDN and CDR2 FVKESK. The CDR3 runs to 15 residues. V was clipped by 5 bases and J by 5 bases; unmatched bases: 4. The entire variable domain, with the rest obtained from reference TRBV14 and TRBJ2-2, is as follows: EAGVTQFPSHSVIEKGQTVTLRCDPISGHDNLYWYRRVMGKEIKFLLHFVKESKQDESGMPNNRFLAERTGGTYSTLKVQPAELEDSGVYFCASSIAGGPTGELFFGEGSRLTVL.

This clonotype occurred many times. This sequence joins TRBV7-3 and TRBJ2-3; 7 bases fit TRBD1. The CDR3 length is 15 residues. Trimming cost V 5 bases and J 2 bases; bases outside gene matches: 7. The germline V gene has CDR1 SGHTA and CDR2 FQGTGA. The CDR3: CASSPRGGYTDTQYF. The CDR3 DNA reads as TGTGCCAGCAGCCCGCGAGGGGGCTACACAGATACGCAGTATTTT.

The gene calls are TRBV28 and TRBJ1-2; weak D call: TRBD1 (5 bases). The V end was cut by 5 bases, the J end by 7 bases, with 11 bases between. The germline CDR1 and CDR2 sequences are MDHEN and SYDVKM. The CDR3 runs to 12 residues. The CDR3 DNA reads TGTGCCAGCAGTGTCGGGACCCTTGGCTACACCTTC. Translation: CASSVGTLGYTF.

Only a few counts were recorded for this clonotype. The chain joins TRBV6-1 to TRBJ2-7, with D possibly matching TRBD2 (5 bases). V was shortened by 6 bases and J by 6 bases, with 18 bases between the two germline ends. The germline gives CDR1 MNHNS, CDR2 SASEGT. This CDR3 is built from 14 residues. CDR3 DNA: TGTGCCAGCAGAGGTTACAGAGGGTTCTTCGAGCAGTACGTC. Its translation is CASRGYRGFFEQYV.

The CDR3 DNA reads as TGTGCCAGCAGCGGCCGACAGGGGGGCCCGGGGACGCCCCTCCACTTT. Its translation: CASSGRQGGPGTPLHF. The rearrangement uses TRBV5-4 and TRBJ1-6; 9 bases fit TRBD1. The CDR3 consists of 16 residues. V trimming: 4 bases; J trimming: 13 bases; junction bases outside the gene matches: 15. CDR1 and CDR2 from the germline V gene are SGHNT and YYREEE (reference sequence).

This clonotype was recorded a few times. The chain employs TRBV7-8 and TRBJ1-1, with 8 bases fitting TRBD1. The CDR3 is 19 amino acids. Germline assignment: CDR1 SGHVS and CDR2 FQNEAQ. The V gene end was trimmed by 8 bases and the J gene end by 5 bases; junction bases not matched to a gene: 25. The CDR3: CASLSTSITGGGRGTEAFF. The CDR3 nucleotides read TGTGCCAGCCTTTCGACGTCAATAACAGGGGGAGGGCGAGGGACTGAAGCTTTCTTT.

This rearrangement joins TRBV7-8 to TRBJ2-1, with D possibly being TRBD2 (6 bases). CDR3 size: 13 residues. Germline-derived CDR1 and CDR2 are SGHVS and FQNEAQ. V was shortened by 5 bases and J by 4 bases, with 9 bases between the two germline ends. The CDR3 coding sequence is TGTGCCAGCAGCCGAGCGGGTTACAATGAGCAGTTCTTC. As protein: CASSRAGYNEQFF.

In its sample, this clonotype was seen a few times. A clone one base away is much larger, so this may be a read error. V gene TRBV7-2 combines with J gene TRBJ2-5; D call uncertain. The length of the CDR3 is 13 residues. Germline V gene lookup returns CDR1 SGHTA and CDR2 FQGNSA. Trimming cost V 1 base and J 3 bases, with 6 bases left between them. CDR3 protein: CASSLVAEETQYF. The CDR3 DNA follows: TGTGCCAGCAGCTTAGTGGCAGAAGAGACCCAGTACTTC.